The next 20 T cell receptor beta chains were all read from a single sample in a study of T cells in tuberculosis. Generated by immunoSEQ multiplex PCR, the TCRdb table keeps only in-frame clones and is missing some. The sample carries about 33,000 clones, 92% recorded once. The material sequenced was PBMCs. The receptors derive from a donor aged 10 to 29 with latent tuberculosis or without tuberculosis infection. Some clones in this sample may be carry-over from other donors' samples.

V and J are TRBV2 and TRBJ1-5; D gene uncertain. CDR1 is SNHLY, CDR2 FYNNEI, per germline. The CDR3 spans 14 residues. The ends were cut back, 5 bases at V and 0 bases at J, with 8 bases in the middle. The CDR3 loop reads CASSLRLSNQPQHF. CDR3 DNA: TGTGCCAGCAGTCTAAGACTTAGCAATCAGCCCCAGCATTTT. The whole variable domain, remainder taken from reference TRBV2 and TRBJ1-5, is EPEVTQTPSHQVTQMGQEVILRCVPISNHLYFYWYRQILGQKVEFLVSFYNNEISEKSEIFDDQFSVERPDGSNFTLKIRSTKLEDSAMYFCASSLRLSNQPQHFGDGTRLSIL.

This chain links TRBV27 with TRBJ2-1; D is possibly TRBD2 (5 bases). With 2 bases removed from V and 7 bases from J, the gap between germline ends came to 15 bases. This CDR3 is 15 amino acids long. Per germline, CDR1 MNHEY and CDR2 SMNVEV (reference sequence). The CDR3 nucleotides read TGTGCCAGCAGTTTAGGGGTAGCGTCTCGGAATGAGCAGTTCTTC. As protein: CASSLGVASRNEQFF.

V and J are TRBV18 and TRBJ2-7; possible D gene TRBD1, 5 bases. V was shortened by 6 bases and J by 3 bases, with 18 bases between the two germline ends. The CDR3 contains 15 residues. CDR1 is KGHSH, CDR2 LQKENI, per germline. The CDR3 reads CASSGTADTGYEQYF. In DNA form, the CDR3 reads TGTGCCAGCTCTGGCACTGCGGACACCGGCTACGAGCAGTACTTC.

This clone was seen only once. The chain joins TRBV2 to TRBJ2-4; the D is unclear. The CDR3 is 12 residues long. Looked up from germline, CDR1 is SNHLY and CDR2 is FYNNEI. V shed 10 bases and J shed 0 bases, with 7 bases lying between them. DNA of the CDR3: TGTGCCACGAGAGGAGCCAAAAACATTCAGTACTTC. Its protein is CATRGAKNIQYF.

The chain joins TRBV15 to TRBJ1-2; 7 bases are shared with TRBD1. V gave up 0 bases and J gave up 6 bases; unmatched junction bases: 16. The germline CDR1 and CDR2 sequences are LNHNV and YYDKDF (reference sequence). The CDR3 spans 18 residues. The DNA for the CDR3 is TGTGCCACCAGCAGAGATCGCCCCACAGGGGAATTACGTGATGGCTACACCTTC. Residues: CATSRDRPTGELRDGYTF.

The genes are TRBV27 and TRBJ1-1, with 7 bases fitting TRBD1. CDR1 is MNHEY and CDR2 is SMNVEV in the germline V gene (reference sequence). The CDR3 consists of 12 residues. With 3 bases clipped from V and 7 bases from J, the junction kept 2 bases outside the gene matches. The CDR3 is CASSLAGGEAFF. CDR3 nucleotide sequence: TGTGCCAGCAGTTTGGCAGGGGGTGAAGCTTTCTTT.

This sequence joins TRBV27 and TRBJ1-1, with 11 bases aligning to TRBD1. Germline CDR1 reads MNHEY; CDR2 reads SMNVEV (reference sequence). V shed 6 bases, J shed 7 bases, and the junction held 13 bases outside the gene matches. CDR3 length: 16 amino acids. This chain's CDR3 is CASSPYRDRGIGEAFF. The DNA of the CDR3 is TGTGCCAGCAGCCCATACCGGGACAGGGGGATTGGTGAAGCTTTCTTT.

The chain combines TRBV6-5 with TRBJ2-7, with TRBD2 matching 10 bases. CDR1 MNHEY and CDR2 SVGAGI come from the germline V gene. The CDR3 runs 15 residues. After removal of 2 bases from V and 3 bases from J, the junction contained 4 bases not matched to a gene. The DNA for the CDR3 is TGTGCCAGCAGTTACGTCCCTAGCGGGAGCTACGAGCAGTACTTC. It specifies CASSYVPSGSYEQYF.

A remark on this clone: An end of the junction does not agree with germline; a read error may underlie this. The V call is TRBV30, the J call TRBJ2-1, with a possible D match to TRBD1 (6 bases). The CDR3 runs 13 residues. CDR1 and CDR2 (germline): GTSNPN, SVGIG (reference sequence). The CDR3 DNA sequence: TGTGCCCGGAGCAGGGGCAAGGTCGATGAGCAGTTCTTC. It specifies CARSRGKVDEQFF.

This sequence joins TRBV30 and TRBJ1-2; D might be TRBD1 (5 bases). The ends were cut back, 0 bases at V and 1 base at J, with 12 bases in the middle. The CDR3 has 15 amino acids. Germline V CDR1 and CDR2: GTSNPN, SVGIG (reference sequence). CDR3 residues: CAWSVRDWFNYGYTF. The CDR3, as DNA: TGTGCCTGGAGTGTACGGGACTGGTTTAACTATGGCTACACCTTC.

This clone was observed a handful of times. The chain joins TRBV11-3 to TRBJ2-3; the D gene is possibly TRBD2 (5 bases). There are 18 residues in the CDR3. V lost 1 base and J lost 3, with 20 bases in between. Per the germline V gene, CDR1 is SGHNT and CDR2 is YENEEA. CDR3 sequence (DNA): TGTGCCAGCAGCTTAGTACCAGCCTATCGGGGTAGGACAGATACGCAGTATTTT. As protein: CASSLVPAYRGRTDTQYF.

The chain carries TRBV9 and TRBJ1-1; D might be TRBD1 (6 bases). This CDR3 is 18 amino acids long. CDR1 and CDR2 from the germline V gene are SGDLS and YYNGEE. V was pared by 1 base and J by 5 bases, with 24 bases between. The CDR3 sequence: CASSVSGGTTDRRTEAFF. CDR3 sequence (DNA): TGTGCCAGCAGCGTAAGCGGCGGCACGACGGACAGACGAACTGAAGCTTTCTTT. The complete variable domain, with remaining parts taken from reference TRBV9 and TRBJ1-1, reads DSGVTQTPKHLITATGQRVTLRCSPRSGDLSVYWYQQSLDQGLQFLIQYYNGEERAKGNILERFSAQQFPDLHSELNLSSLELGDSALYFCASSVSGGTTDRRTEAFFGQGTRLTVV.

This clone appeared a single time. The chain combines TRBV5-1 with TRBJ2-2; D uncertain. There are 14 residues in the CDR3. Trimming removed 4 bases at V and 2 bases at J, with 9 bases between. CDR1 and CDR2 from the germline V gene are SGHRS and YFSETQ. CDR3 sequence reads: CASSAPSNTGELFF. The CDR3 bases are TGCGCCAGCAGCGCCCCTAGTAACACCGGGGAGCTGTTTTTT.

This clone was detected once. This rearrangement joins TRBV7-8 to TRBJ2-7, with D possibly matching TRBD2 (5 bases). The CDR3 is 13 residues long. CDR1 is SGHVS, CDR2 FQNEAQ, per germline. Trimming took 8 bases from V and 5 from J, leaving 16 bases between them. CDR3 DNA: TGTGCCAGCGTCCCAGGAGGCCGCCACGAGCAGTACTTC. Translated, it gives CASVPGGRHEQYF. Drawing the rest from reference TRBV7-8 and TRBJ2-7, the complete variable domain is GAGVSQSPRYKVAKRGQDVALRCDPISGHVSLFWYQQALGQGPEFLTYFQNEAQLDKSGLPSDRFFAERPEGSVSTLKIQRTQQEDSAVYLCASVPGGRHEQYFGPGTRLTVT.

The rearrangement links TRBV7-9 to TRBJ1-5; 8 bases match TRBD1. The germline V gene encodes CDR1 SEHNR and CDR2 FQNEAQ (reference sequence). The CDR3 sequence is 16 residues long. The trim removed 6 bases at V and 1 base at J, leaving 8 bases unmatched. As DNA, the CDR3 is TGTGCCAGCAGTTCATCGACAGGGGAAAGCAATCAGCCCCAGCATTTT. It yields the protein CASSSSTGESNQPQHF.

The gene calls are TRBV5-4 and TRBJ2-7; possibly TRBD1 for D (6 bases). This CDR3 comprises 15 residues. The germline V gene has CDR1 SGHNT and CDR2 YYREEE (reference sequence). The V and J ends lost 0 bases and 4 bases respectively, with 14 bases between them. As DNA, the CDR3 is TGTGCCAGCAGCTTGGGGGCAGGGGCCCCATACGAGCAGTACTTC. Translated: CASSLGAGAPYEQYF.

In this sample, this clone turned up once. The V and J genes are TRBV28 and TRBJ1-1; unclear D gene. The V gene lost 4 bases and the J gene lost 5 bases, with 17 bases spanning the gap. Germline V lookup: CDR1 MDHEN, CDR2 SYDVKM. The CDR3 spans 15 residues. CDR3 loop: CASSSSSAGRTEAFF. The CDR3, as DNA: TGTGCCAGCAGTTCATCCTCAGCGGGGAGGACTGAAGCTTTCTTT.

In its sample, this clone was seen once. V gene TRBV18 combines with J gene TRBJ1-1; D gene unclear. The CDR3 totals 13 residues. The germline CDR1 and CDR2 sequences are KGHSH and LQKENI. V shed 2 bases and J shed 4 bases, with 8 bases lying between them. The CDR3 DNA sequence: TGTGCCAGCTCACCATCGGAGGGCACTGAAGCTTTCTTT. The encoded protein is CASSPSEGTEAFF.

V is TRBV19 and J is TRBJ1-3, with 9 bases fitting TRBD1. Per germline, CDR1 LNHDA and CDR2 SQIVND (reference sequence). V lost 8 bases and J lost 4; bases outside the gene matches: 9. The CDR3 contains 15 residues. CDR3 bases: TGTGCCAGTCGGACGGACAGGGGATACGGAAACACCATATATTTT. Amino acid sequence: CASRTDRGYGNTIYF.

This clone was seen more than once but under ten times. The V call is TRBV5-6, the J call TRBJ1-1; 7 bases are shared with TRBD1. V gave up 5 bases and J gave up 3 bases; unmatched junction bases: 13. CDR3 length: 16 residues. Germline values: CDR1 SGHDT, CDR2 YYEEEE. CDR3 residues: CASSPGGGQIDTEAFF. The CDR3 region has the DNA TGTGCCAGCAGTCCCGGGGGGGGACAGATTGACACTGAAGCTTTCTTT.